The clone carrying this T cell receptor (beta chain) has a single count. Its antigen remains unknown. The PCR made use of 60 Vbeta and 13 Jbeta primers. Original processing methods: In a later analysis, some 10 million of some 80 million unique beta chains occurred in at least two donors. Libraries were prepared by immunoSEQ multiplex PCR; TCRdb keeps only in-frame clonotypes and omits some of them. D and trimming come from the DNA, and the V and J calls and clone size come from that table. The repertoire consists of hundreds of thousands of clones, with 85% occurring once and the leading ten covering 0.24%. The V gene lost 4 bases and the J gene lost 5 bases, with 9 bases spanning the gap. Germline values: CDR1 SEHNR, CDR2 FQNEAQ (reference sequence). The CDR3 totals 13 residues. The sample is drawn from a study of cytomegalovirus exposure and HLA in healthy donors. Study-wide points: Investigators reported approximately 170 TCR beta chains as tied to cytomegalovirus. Productive rates of about 90% or about 30% were seen for most TCR beta V segments in an earlier analysis. It emerged from a later analysis that several of the most significant clusters appeared to be linked to common viral pathogens.

This sequence was found in a girl between 2 and 10 years old in good health and CMV-seronegative. The sample comprised PBMCs. The J gene is TRBJ2-4, the V gene TRBV7-9; TRBD2 is a possible D gene (7 bases). In DNA, the CDR3 is TGTGCCAGCAGCTGGGGGGGGCAAAACATTCAGTACTTC. Protein product: CASSWGGQNIQYF. Supplemented by reference TRBV7-9 and TRBJ2-4, the full variable domain reads DTGVSQNPRHKITKRGQNVTFRCDPISEHNRLYWYRQTLGQGPEFLTYFQNEAQLEKSRLLSDRFSAERPKGSFSTLEIQRTEQGDSAMYLCASSWGGQNIQYFGAGTRLSVL.